Presented here are 15 T cell receptor beta chains from one specimen sequenced in a study of cytomegalovirus exposure and HLA in healthy donors. Both 60 Vbeta primers and 13 Jbeta primers went into the PCR. Here immunoSEQ multiplex PCR was the method, and the copy in TCRdb shows in-frame clones only, minus some. The sample has some 110,000 clones; around 86% are singletons. The sample consisted of PBMCs. All receptors derive from a man aged 25 to 40 in good health and CMV-seronegative.

This clone has only one observation. J is TRBJ1-1 and V is TRBV5-4; a possible D gene is TRBD1 (5 bases). The CDR3 covers 16 residues. Germline V gene sequence: CDR1 SGHNT, CDR2 YYREEE (reference sequence). The V gene lost 4 bases and the J gene lost 2 bases, with 18 bases spanning the gap. The CDR3 protein is CASSAPLGQGNTEAFF. In nucleotides, the CDR3 is TGTGCCAGCAGCGCCCCCTTGGGGCAGGGAAACACTGAAGCTTTCTTT. The full variable domain, completed using reference TRBV5-4 and TRBJ1-1, is ETGVTQSPTHLIKTRGQQVTLRCSSQSGHNTVSWYQQALGQGPQFIFQYYREEENGRGNFPPRFSGLQFPNYSSELNVNALELDDSALYLCASSAPLGQGNTEAFFGQGTRLTVV.

The chain carries TRBV9 and TRBJ2-5; 7 bases align to TRBD1. Unmatched junction bases numbered 8, after V lost 4 bases and J lost 5 bases. Germline loops: CDR1 SGDLS, CDR2 YYNGEE. CDR3 length: 14 amino acids. CDR3 protein: CASSPTGLGETQYF. The DNA for the CDR3 is TGTGCCAGCAGCCCGACAGGGCTGGGGGAGACCCAGTACTTC.

The V gene is TRBV7-9, the J gene TRBJ1-1; a possible D gene is TRBD1 (6 bases). This CDR3 contains 16 residues. Germline V lookup: CDR1 SEHNR, CDR2 FQNEAQ (reference sequence). V gave up 1 base and J gave up 5 bases, with 17 bases separating them. CDR3 in amino acids: CASSLVARRGETEAFF. The CDR3 DNA sequence: TGTGCCAGCAGCTTAGTCGCTCGCAGGGGCGAGACTGAAGCTTTCTTT.

This chain uses TRBV29-1 with TRBJ2-1; D is ambiguous. CDR3 size: 12 residues. V was cut by 2 bases and J by 8 bases, with 10 bases left in between. Germline V gene sequence: CDR1 SQVTM, CDR2 ANQGSEA. CDR3 in DNA: TGCAGCGTTGAATACGGAGCCGATGAGCAGTTCTTC. It encodes CSVEYGADEQFF.

There are a few counts of this clone. The chain links TRBV9 to TRBJ1-2; TRBD1 aligns across 8 bases. CDR1 and CDR2 (germline): SGDLS, YYNGEE. Trimming took 0 bases from V and 7 from J; bases not matched to a gene: 5. This CDR3 is 14 amino acids long. The CDR3 DNA reads as TGTGCCAGCAGCGTAGCAACAGGGGGTCGTGGCTACACCTTC. This codes for CASSVATGGRGYTF.

The genes are TRBV28 and TRBJ1-4; 9 nucleotides match TRBD1. J gave up 8 bases and V 3 bases, and 10 bases lay outside the gene matches. The V gene's germline CDR1 is MDHEN and CDR2 SYDVKM. CDR3 length equals 16 residues. The CDR3: CASSFSPGTGSEKLFF. As DNA, the CDR3 is TGTGCCAGCAGTTTCTCGCCCGGGACAGGGAGCGAAAAACTGTTTTTT.

The rearrangement uses TRBV6-1 and TRBJ2-7; TRBD2 might be the D (6 bases). Trimming cost V 9 bases and J 0 bases, with 9 bases left between them. Germline CDR1 reads MNHNS; CDR2 reads SASEGT. The CDR3 is made up of 12 amino acids. The CDR3 sequence: CASGRTSYEQYF. As DNA, the CDR3 is TGTGCCAGTGGGAGGACCTCCTACGAGCAGTACTTC.

The CDR3 nucleotides are TGTGCCAGCAGTGAATGGACGGGGAACTATGGCTACACCTTC. Encoded protein: CASSEWTGNYGYTF. V gene TRBV2 combines with J gene TRBJ1-2; D gene unclear. Trimming left V 2 bases short and J 2 bases short, with 9 bases between. Germline V lookup: CDR1 SNHLY, CDR2 FYNNEI. The CDR3 contains 14 residues.

In this sample, this clone turned up a few times. The chain carries TRBV27 and TRBJ2-3; 11 nucleotides align to TRBD2. The CDR3 is 17 residues long. Trimming cost V 0 bases and J 6 bases; bases outside gene matches: 8. Germline CDR1 MNHEY, CDR2 SMNVEV (reference sequence). CDR3 protein: CASSLSRLAGRYDTQYF. In DNA form, the CDR3 reads TGTGCCAGCAGTTTATCGAGACTAGCGGGGCGTTACGATACGCAGTATTTT.

The V call is TRBV2, the J call TRBJ2-2; D is perhaps TRBD1 (6 bases). Germline assignment: CDR1 SNHLY and CDR2 FYNNEI. Trimming stripped 4 bases from V and 6 bases from J, with 12 bases between. The CDR3 is made up of 14 amino acids. The CDR3 here is CASSAAGVAGELFF. For the CDR3, the DNA is TGTGCCAGCAGTGCTGCAGGGGTGGCCGGGGAGCTGTTTTTT.

The chain is built from TRBV7-6 and TRBJ1-4; 12 bases align to TRBD1. The CDR3 runs 17 residues. J was trimmed by 3 bases and V by 0 bases; bases with no gene match: 2. Germline V gene lookup returns CDR1 SGHVS and CDR2 FNYEAQ. For the CDR3, the DNA is TGTGCCAGCAGCTTAGCGGGACAGGGGGCACCTAATGAAAAACTGTTTTTT. Translation gives CASSLAGQGAPNEKLFF.

This chain uses TRBV14 with TRBJ2-7; D is unclear. This CDR3 is built from 14 residues. Between the trimmed V and J ends, which lost 1 base and 0 bases, there was a span of 7 bases. Germline V gene data show CDR1 as SGHDN and CDR2 as FVKESK. For the CDR3, the DNA is TGTGCCAGCAGCCAAGCGGGTCTCTCCTACGAGCAGTACTTC. This gives the protein CASSQAGLSYEQYF.

The chain links TRBV6-5 to TRBJ2-1, with 9 bases matching TRBD1. This CDR3 is 14 amino acids long. The germline V gene has CDR1 MNHEY and CDR2 SVGAGI. J gave up 9 bases and V 2 bases, and 5 bases lay outside the gene matches. The CDR3 spells CASSYGQGRVEQFF. CDR3 nucleotides: TGTGCCAGCAGTTACGGACAGGGGAGGGTTGAGCAGTTCTTC.

The rearrangement joins TRBV5-1 to TRBJ2-3; TRBD2 aligns across 12 bases. CDR1 SGHRS and CDR2 YFSETQ come from the germline V gene. The CDR3 is 17 residues long. Trimming at V came to 4 bases and at J to 0 bases, leaving 6 bases not matched to a gene. The CDR3 DNA reads TGCGCCAGCAGCCTTGGACTAGCGGGGACTAGCACAGATACGCAGTATTTT. Translation gives CASSLGLAGTSTDTQYF.

This clone was seen just once. CDR3 in DNA: TGTGCCAGCAGTCATGTACAGGATTACTCCTACGAGCAGTACTTC. It translates to CASSHVQDYSYEQYF. The chain employs TRBV6-1 and TRBJ2-7; D may be TRBD1 (5 bases). Trimming cost V 5 bases and J 0 bases, with 14 bases left between them. The CDR3 is 15 amino acids. Per the germline V gene, CDR1 is MNHNS and CDR2 is SASEGT.